The sequence of this TCR beta chain was determined in a study of blood T cells in healthy people across ages. Next came a second PCR, run for about 6 to 12 cycles, which used a sample-barcoded 5' primer along with a J-beta primer mix. Individual samples furnished no less than 2.5 million CDR3-containing paired-end reads apiece. TCRdb used MiXCR to reprocess the 5' RACE reads, holding one entry per CDR3 protein. The table records approximately 1,000,000 distinct CDR3 sequences, under 45% of them present only once. About this clonotype itself: The antigen is not known.

This CDR3 is built from 15 residues. Trimming took off 0 bases at V and 7 bases at J, with 13 bases between the two ends. The germline gives CDR1 LGHNA, CDR2 YNFKEQ. Findings and caveats of the study: Both higher diversity and more naive CD4+ cells marked long-lived donors when set against aged donors.

Sequenced: blood. This chain links TRBV4-2 with TRBJ2-1; D is undetermined. The TCR was taken from an older woman in good health. The CDR3 loop reads CASSQETGPRNEQFF. CDR3 in DNA: TGTGCCAGCAGCCAAGAGACGGGCCCCAGGAATGAGCAGTTCTTC.